These T cell receptor beta chains were read from a single sample in a study of cytomegalovirus exposure and HLA in healthy donors. TCRdb keeps only in-frame clones here, not all; method: immunoSEQ multiplex PCR. Listed are under 200,000 clones; 0.65% to 0.9% falls within the top ten. The specimen was PBMCs. Receptors were obtained from a woman aged 18-35 years in good health and CMV-seropositive. Each CDR3 is given with its conserved first and last residue. A D gene is named only where the DNA matches it firmly.

v_gene	d_gene	j_gene	CDR3nt	CDR3aa
TRBV29-1	-	TRBJ1-5	TGCAGCGGACAGGACAGTAGCAATCAGCCCCAGCATTTT	CSGQDSSNQPQHF
TRBV11-3	TRBD2	TRBJ2-2	TGTGCCAGCAGCTTAGCTGGCGGGAGGGCCGTCGGGGAGCTGTTTTTT	CASSLAGGRAVGELFF
TRBV9	-	TRBJ1-2	TGTGCCAGCAGACATCTTACAGCCAGGGATTACTATGGCTACACCTTC	CASRHLTARDYYGYTF
TRBV29-1	TRBD1	TRBJ1-4	TGCAGCGGGGGACAGGGAACTAATGAAAAACTGTTTTTT	CSGGQGTNEKLFF
TRBV7-3	-	TRBJ1-1	TGTGCCAGCAGACAGGGTGTAGACACTGAAGCTTTCTTT	CASRQGVDTEAFF
TRBV4-3	-	TRBJ2-1	TGCGCCAGCAGCCAAACCTTTCCAGGGGGGAGCTCCTACAATGAGCAGTTCTTC	CASSQTFPGGSSYNEQFF
TRBV9	TRBD1	TRBJ1-3	TGTGCCAGCAGCGTCGGACAGGGGGCCTCCGGAAACACCATATATTTT	CASSVGQGASGNTIYF
TRBV5-4	TRBD1	TRBJ1-2	TGTGCCAGCAGCTTTAGGACAGGGAACTATGGCTACACCTTC	CASSFRTGNYGYTF
TRBV7-8	-	TRBJ2-7	TGTGCCAGCAGCTTAGTGGCAGGGGACACTGGCTCCTACGAGCAGTACTTC	CASSLVAGDTGSYEQYF
TRBV2	-	TRBJ2-1	TGTGCCAGCAGGCGCGCCGGGGAGCAGTTCTTC	CASRRAGEQFF
TRBV6-1	TRBD1	TRBJ2-1	TGTGCCAGCAGTGAGACAGGGGCCCTTGAGCAGTTCTTC	CASSETGALEQFF
TRBV4-2	-	TRBJ2-1	TGTGCCAGCAGCTACTACAATGAGCAGTTCTTC	CASSYYNEQFF
TRBV9	-	TRBJ1-5	TGTGCCAGCAGCGTATCAGGGGATAGCAATCAGCCCCAGCATTTT	CASSVSGDSNQPQHF
TRBV19	-	TRBJ2-5	TGTGCCAGTAGTATAAACGACAGCCCGGAGACCCAGTACTTC	CASSINDSPETQYF
TRBV10-3	-	TRBJ2-1	TGTGCCATCAGGAGGAGTCTGGACTACAATGAGCAGTTCTTC	CAIRRSLDYNEQFF
TRBV2	-	TRBJ2-1	TGTGCCAGCAGTGCAGGGGCAGCCGCCAATGAGCAGTTCTTC	CASSAGAAANEQFF
TRBV5-4	TRBD2	TRBJ2-5	TGTGCCAGCAGCTTGTCCGCCCCGTTGACTAGCGGGAGCCCATGGGAGACCCAGTACTTC	CASSLSAPLTSGSPWETQYF
TRBV19	-	TRBJ1-3	TGTGCCAGCAGTCTGATTCGGGAGTTGCCTGGAAACACCATATATTTT	CASSLIRELPGNTIYF
TRBV6-5	-	TRBJ1-1	TGTGCCAGCAGTTACATACGGGGGAAAGCTTTCTTT	CASSYIRGKAFF
TRBV6-5	TRBD1	TRBJ1-4	TGTGCCAGCAGTTACTCGACAGGGTTGGGTGAAAAACTGTTTTTT	CASSYSTGLGEKLFF
TRBV30	-	TRBJ2-5	TGTGCCTGGACGGCAGGGGTTCAAGAGACCCAGTACTTC	CAWTAGVQETQYF
TRBV30	TRBD1	TRBJ1-5	TGTGCCTGGAGTCGGACAGGGGTCAATCAGCCCCAGCATTTT	CAWSRTGVNQPQHF
TRBV9	TRBD1	TRBJ2-4	TGTGCCAGCAGCGCAGGGGACAGCAAAAACATTCAGTACTTC	CASSAGDSKNIQYF
TRBV7-2	-	TRBJ1-1	TGTGCCAGCAGGCCCAAGGGGGTAGTTGGTACTGAAGCTTTCTTT	CASRPKGVVGTEAFF
TRBV10-3	TRBD1	TRBJ1-2	TGTGCCATCAGGGGACAGGTTGACTATGGCTACACCTTC	CAIRGQVDYGYTF
TRBV11-1	TRBD2	TRBJ2-1	TGTGCCAGCAGCCCCGGGACTAGCTCCTACAATGAGCAGTTCTTC	CASSPGTSSYNEQFF
TRBV5-1	TRBD1	TRBJ1-2	TGCGCCAGCAGCCCGACAGGGGATCTAGACTATGGCTACACCTTC	CASSPTGDLDYGYTF
TRBV27	-	TRBJ2-7	TGTGCCAGCAGTTTATCGGGCGTACGAGTCTACGAGCAGTACTTC	CASSLSGVRVYEQYF
TRBV9	TRBD2	TRBJ2-5	TGTGCCAGCAGCGTGGGACTAGCGGGGGGGTCGGGACAAGAGACCCAGTACTTC	CASSVGLAGGSGQETQYF
TRBV4-1	-	TRBJ1-3	TGCGCCAGCAGCCAGGGTCGTCAGGGGTCGCTTGGAAACACCATATATTTT	CASSQGRQGSLGNTIYF
TRBV7-3	-	TRBJ1-1	TGTGCCAGCAGCAGAGACAGGCACACTGAAGCTTTCTTT	CASSRDRHTEAFF
TRBV27	-	TRBJ2-7	TGTGCCAGCCGAAGAGGATACGAGCAGTACTTC	CASRRGYEQYF
TRBV29-1	TRBD1	TRBJ1-2	TGCAGCGAAGGACAGGGAAACTATGGCTACACCTTC	CSEGQGNYGYTF
TRBV18	-	TRBJ2-7	TGTGCCAGCTCATTAACAGGTAGCTCCTACGAGCAGTACTTC	CASSLTGSSYEQYF
TRBV15	TRBD2	TRBJ2-1	TGTGCCACCAGCAGAGATCTGGGGGGGGGCGGGAGGAGTAATGAGCAGTTCTTC	CATSRDLGGGGRSNEQFF
TRBV4-3	-	TRBJ1-2	TGCGCCAGCAGCCAAGGGCTGAGCGGAACCTATGTTGGCTACACCTTC	CASSQGLSGTYVGYTF
TRBV30	-	TRBJ2-3	TGTGCCTGGAGTCTCACAGATACGCAGTATTTT	CAWSLTDTQYF
TRBV7-3	-	TRBJ1-1	TGTGCCAGCAGCTCCCACATATTTGCTGAAGCTTTCTTT	CASSSHIFAEAFF
TRBV27	-	TRBJ2-6	TGTGCCAGCAGCCCCCGGGACAGCGGGCCTGGGGCCAACGTCCTGACTTTC	CASSPRDSGPGANVLTF
TRBV6-1	-	TRBJ1-5	TGTGCCAGCAGTGAAGCTTGGGCAGCTAATCAGCCCCAGCATTTT	CASSEAWAANQPQHF
TRBV29-1	TRBD1	TRBJ2-7	TGCAGCGTTGGCCGGGACAGGGGTTCCTACGAGCAGTACTTC	CSVGRDRGSYEQYF
TRBV6-5	TRBD1	TRBJ2-7	TGTGCCAGCAGCTCTTCCGGGACAGTATCCTACGAGCAGTACTTC	CASSSSGTVSYEQYF
TRBV7-9	TRBD1	TRBJ2-7	TGTGCCAGCAGCTCTACCGGGACAGGGAGAAACGAGCAGTACTTC	CASSSTGTGRNEQYF
TRBV19	TRBD1	TRBJ1-4	TGTGCCAGTAGTTTACCGGGACAGGGTAATGAAAAACTGTTTTTT	CASSLPGQGNEKLFF
TRBV10-1	-	TRBJ2-2	TGCGCCAGCCGAAATAAAGCCACCGGGGAGCTGTTTTTT	CASRNKATGELFF
TRBV6-5	TRBD2	TRBJ2-5	TGTGCCAGCAGTCGGACTAGCGGGAGGGTGGAGACCCAGTACTTC	CASSRTSGRVETQYF
TRBV5-1	-	TRBJ2-2	TGCGCCAGCAGCTTGGTCTCCGGGGAGCTGTTTTTT	CASSLVSGELFF
TRBV5-1	-	TRBJ2-5	TGCGCCAGCAGCTCAGGGGAAATAGGGGAGACCCAGTACTTC	CASSSGEIGETQYF
TRBV12-5	TRBD1	TRBJ1-2	TGTGCTAGTGGTCCGCGGACAGGGAACTATGGCTACACCTTC	CASGPRTGNYGYTF
TRBV30	-	TRBJ1-5	TGTGCCTGGAGTGGGCAGGGCTCCCACAATCAGCCCCAGCATTTT	CAWSGQGSHNQPQHF
TRBV15	TRBD2	TRBJ2-1	TGTGCCGCTAGCGGGAGGGTCGACAATGAGCAGTTCTTC	CAASGRVDNEQFF
TRBV4-1	-	TRBJ1-3	TGCGCCAGCAGCCAAACAGGGTTCTCTGGAAACACCATATATTTT	CASSQTGFSGNTIYF
TRBV28	-	TRBJ1-1	TGTGCCAGCAGGGGAGGGACGGCGGGCGGTACTGAAGCTTTCTTT	CASRGGTAGGTEAFF